The clone carrying this T cell receptor beta chain has a count of ten or more. Its antigen is unknown. These data are taken from a study of beta chain features in type 1 diabetes. Each sorted fraction was over 95% pure. Study outcomes and limitations: No resolution was reached here on whether HLA type influences TCRB rearrangement. TCRB CDR3s from Type 1 diabetes patients were moderately but significantly shorter in all four CD4+ subsets.

The CDR3 is made up of 12 amino acids. The V gene's germline CDR1 is SGHTA and CDR2 FQGNSA. With 8 bases removed from V and 2 bases from J, the gap between germline ends came to 8 bases. Expressed TCRB transcripts were sequenced because the isolated RNA had all been reverse transcribed beforehand. Here immunoSEQ multiplex PCR was the method, and the copy in TCRdb shows in-frame clones only, minus some. In the table there are under 250,000 clones, about a tenth of which are singletons. Sequencing was carried out using central memory CD4+ T cells from blood. V and J are TRBV7-2 and TRBJ2-3, with D unclear. The TCR originated in a man between 18 and 29 years old in good health. The DNA of the CDR3 is TGTGCCAGCCAGGTGGCCACAGATACGCAGTATTTT. Encoded protein: CASQVATDTQYF.